Listed below are T cell receptor beta chains from one sample, sequenced in a study of CD8+ T cells in alopecia areata. Here immunoSEQ multiplex PCR was the method, and the copy in TCRdb shows in-frame clones only, minus some. Here the sample spans approximately 8,000 clones, roughly 69% being singletons. The specimen comprised skin, sampled at week 0. All receptors come from a human donor with alopecia areata. CDR3s include the opening cysteine and the closing phenylalanine or tryptophan. D genes are given only for firm matches. Size is omitted from some rows. Given values are once, few, many or a class for expanded clones.

TRBJ2-2 | NA | TRBV29-1 | NA | TGCAGCGTTGAATTTCGGGGATGGGCCGGGGAGCTGTTTTTT | CSVEFRGWAGELFF
TRBJ2-7 | TRBD1 | TRBV7-3 | NA | TGTGCCAGCAGCGACAGAGGGACAGGGGTGGGCGAGCAGTACTTC | CASSDRGTGVGEQYF
TRBJ2-3 | NA | TRBV4-3 | NA | TGCGCCAGCAGCCAAGGTGGGACTTACACAGATACGCAGTATTTT | CASSQGGTYTDTQYF
TRBJ1-1 | NA | TRBV7-8 | NA | TGTGCCAGCAGCCGTAATACGGGGGCAGCTCGTAACACTGAAGCTTTCTTT | CASSRNTGAARNTEAFF
TRBJ2-7 | NA | TRBV5-6 | few | TGTGCCAGCAGCTTGCGGGCGATCGAGCAGTACTTC | CASSLRAIEQYF
TRBJ2-7 | NA | TRBV11-3 | few | TGTGCCAGCAGCTTAGTTGGTAGGAGCTACGAGCAGTACTTC | CASSLVGRSYEQYF
TRBJ1-5 | NA | TRBV2 | few | TGTGCCAGCAGCCGGGACACCAATCAGCCCCAGCATTTT | CASSRDTNQPQHF
TRBJ1-2 | TRBD1 | TRBV19 | once | TGTGCCAGTAGTATGACTGGGACAGTTGGCTATGGCTACACCTTC | CASSMTGTVGYGYTF
TRBJ1-6 | NA | TRBV12-5 | few | TGTGCTAGTGGTTTGGTAACACCCCTGATTAATTCACCCCTCCACTTT | CASGLVTPLINSPLHF
TRBJ2-7 | NA | TRBV6-5 | NA | TGTGCCAGCAGGTCTGAGGGCGAGCAGTACTTC | CASRSEGEQYF
TRBJ1-1 | NA | TRBV11-2 | NA | TGTGCCAGCAGCATAAACAGGGCGAACACTGAAGCTTTCTTT | CASSINRANTEAFF
TRBJ2-2 | TRBD1 | TRBV30 | NA | TGTGCCTGGAGACTTCGACAGGGTACAAACACCGGGGAGCTGTTTTTT | CAWRLRQGTNTGELFF
TRBJ2-2 | TRBD2 | TRBV7-2 | NA | TGTGCCAGCAGAACCGGGACTAGCTATACCGGGGAGCTGTTTTTT | CASRTGTSYTGELFF
TRBJ1-5 | NA | TRBV6-6 | once | TGTGCCAGCAGTCTCCTTGACAATCAGCCCCAGCATTTT | CASSLLDNQPQHF
TRBJ1-1 | NA | TRBV19 | medium-sized | TGTGCCAGTAAGTTTGGGGCGAACACTGAAGCTTTCTTT | CASKFGANTEAFF
TRBJ1-5 | NA | TRBV5-6 | few | TGTGCCAGCAGCTTGTGGGGTCCGGGTCAGCCCCAGCATTTT | CASSLWGPGQPQHF
TRBJ2-5 | NA | TRBV5-1 | NA | TGCGCCAGCAGCTTTGGGACGGCTCAAGAGACCCAGTACTTC | CASSFGTAQETQYF
TRBJ2-1 | NA | TRBV7-8 | NA | TGTGCCAGCAGCAGCGACAGCCGTAGTCTTGTCTTC | CASSSDSRSLVF
TRBJ1-1 | TRBD1 | TRBV6-5 | NA | TGTGCCAGCAGTTTCCACAGGGGCTCCTATGAAGCTTTCTTT | CASSFHRGSYEAFF
TRBJ2-6 | TRBD2 | TRBV29-1 | NA | TGCAGCGCTATACTAGCGGGGGGGCCTGGGGCCAACGTCCTGACTTTC | CSAILAGGPGANVLTF
TRBJ1-2 | TRBD1 | TRBV11-3 | NA | TGTGCCAGCAGCTTAGAAGGCCGACAGGGATTCTTTGGCTACACCTTC | CASSLEGRQGFFGYTF
TRBJ2-3 | TRBD2 | TRBV5-1 | NA | TGCGCCAGCAGCACCGGGACTAGCGGGGGAGGCACAGATACGCAGTATTTT | CASSTGTSGGGTDTQYF
TRBJ2-7 | NA | TRBV7-9 | few | TGTGCCAGCAGCCCGCGGGGTCCCTACGAGCAGTACTTC | CASSPRGPYEQYF
TRBJ1-1 | NA | TRBV28 | NA | TGTGCCAGCAGTTTACCAAGGGGACGGTCTGAAGCTTTCTTT | CASSLPRGRSEAFF
TRBJ1-4 | NA | TRBV7-9 | NA | TGTGCCAGCAGCTTGATTAGGAGGGGCCTTAATGAAAAACTGTTTTTT | CASSLIRRGLNEKLFF
TRBJ2-7 | NA | TRBV6-5 | NA | TGTGCCAGCAGTCAACTTTCAGGGGGGGCTTACGAGCAGTACTTC | CASSQLSGGAYEQYF
TRBJ2-3 | NA | TRBV7-8 | NA | TGTGCCAGCAGCTTAGGTGACGGATTATATACGCAGTATTTT | CASSLGDGLYTQYF